What follows is one TCR beta chain and its context. Its antigen is as yet unknown. These data originate in a study of cytomegalovirus exposure and HLA in healthy donors. Study summary: Researchers found that just over 80% of about 400 genotyped donors fell within the Caucasian-associated ancestry cluster. Study results and limitations: Highly shared sequence variants in one cluster were likely a sequencing artifact. The study flagged roughly 150 TCR beta chains as cytomegalovirus-associated.

PCR was performed using 60 Vbeta and 13 Jbeta primers. Assay used: immunoSEQ multiplex PCR; TCRdb lists only in-frame clones, some missing. Counted here are roughly 69,000 clones, about 76% occurring once; the ten biggest clones make up under 3.5%. Germline lookup yields CDR1 SEHNR and CDR2 FQNEAQ (reference sequence). V shed 4 bases and J shed 4 bases, with 8 bases lying between them. CDR3 length: 13 residues. Sample: PBMCs. The genes are TRBV7-9 and TRBJ2-1, with D hard to call. The sequence came from a man aged 18 to 29 in good health and CMV-seronegative. The DNA for the CDR3 is TGTGCCAGCAGCTCTACTAATTACAATGAGCAGTTCTTC. As protein: CASSSTNYNEQFF. The full variable domain, rest sourced from reference TRBV7-9 and TRBJ2-1, is DTGVSQNPRHKITKRGQNVTFRCDPISEHNRLYWYRQTLGQGPEFLTYFQNEAQLEKSRLLSDRFSAERPKGSFSTLEIQRTEQGDSAMYLCASSSTNYNEQFFGPGTRLTVL.